This T cell receptor beta chain stems from a study of beta chain features in type 1 diabetes. Findings and limits, study-wide: Naive, central memory and regulatory TCRB repertoires appeared more similar among patients than healthy donors. Unsettled here was the matter of whether HLA type influences TCRB rearrangement.

CDR1 is LNHDA, CDR2 SQIVND, per germline (reference sequence). V shed 11 bases and J shed 3 bases, with 19 bases lying between them. The CDR3 is 14 amino acids. This clone showed up just a few times. The antigen is undetermined. What was sequenced were expressed TCRB transcripts, since all of the isolated RNA had been reverse transcribed. Sequencing of naive, central memory and regulatory T cell samples gave an average of approximately 3.5 million reads. Produced via immunoSEQ multiplex PCR; TCRdb's table is partial and in-frame only. The table shows around 300,000 clones, with 8% occurring only once. Using CD45RO/CCR7/CD25/CD127/CD95/CD27, CD4+ naive, central memory, regulatory and stem cell-like memory cells were sorted.

This chain joins TRBV19 and TRBJ1-2; D not resolved. What was sequenced was central memory CD4+ T cells from blood. This clonotype was obtained from a woman younger than 30 in good health. The CDR3 spells CAAALTGRDYGYTF. The CDR3 nucleotides read TGTGCCGCCGCTTTAACCGGACGCGACTATGGCTACACCTTC.